A few counts support the clone carrying this T cell receptor beta chain. The antigen remains unidentified. The sample comes from a study of T-cell memory formation after mild COVID-19. As for the study in general: Most TCR clusters belonged to a single donor.

Trimming stripped 0 bases from V and 5 bases from J, with 10 bases between. This CDR3 region has 13 residues. The germline V gene encodes CDR1 DFQATT and CDR2 SNEGSKA (reference sequence). Barcoded TCR alpha and TCR beta cDNA libraries with UMIs came from 5'RACE using constant-segment primers. TCRdb re-called the 5' RACE reads with MiXCR, one entry per CDR3 protein. The data show about 560,000 distinct CDR3 sequences, around 15% seen once. Overall study findings and caveats: From day 15 to 85, contracting clones were balanced between CD4 and CD8, whereas later expanders leaned toward CD4+. That cross-reactive memory joined was suggested by some responding clones appearing in pre-infection memory.

The sample was PBMCs or a T cell subset sorted from them (not recorded which). This chain connects TRBV20-1 to TRBJ1-1; no definite D call. This sequence originates from an adult woman who had mild COVID-19 (a few samples of this study predate the infection). Cell type and time point are not known. The CDR3 coding sequence is TGCAGTGCTAGAGATAAGGGTGATACTGAAGCTTTCTTT. Translating gives CSARDKGDTEAFF.